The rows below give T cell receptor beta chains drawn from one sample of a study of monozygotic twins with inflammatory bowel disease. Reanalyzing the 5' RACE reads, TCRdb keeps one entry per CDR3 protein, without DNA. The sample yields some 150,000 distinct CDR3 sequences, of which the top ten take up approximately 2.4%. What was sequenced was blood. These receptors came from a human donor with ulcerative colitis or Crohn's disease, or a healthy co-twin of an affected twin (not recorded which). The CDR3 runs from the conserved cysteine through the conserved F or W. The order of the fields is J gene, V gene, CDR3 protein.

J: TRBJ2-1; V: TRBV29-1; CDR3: CSAGWREGRNEQFF
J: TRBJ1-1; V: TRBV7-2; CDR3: CASSHTGNTEAFF
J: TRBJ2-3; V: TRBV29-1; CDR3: CSVDWLAEPTDTQYF
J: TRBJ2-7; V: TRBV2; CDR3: CASSEGQVGPYEQYF
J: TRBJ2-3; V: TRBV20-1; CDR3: CSAPKGGLGTDTQYF
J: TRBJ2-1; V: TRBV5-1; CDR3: CASSPKLAGGPGEQFF
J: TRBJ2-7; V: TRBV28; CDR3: CASSLTGYSAYEQYF
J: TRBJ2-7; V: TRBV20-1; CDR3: CSPSVLAGVYEQYF
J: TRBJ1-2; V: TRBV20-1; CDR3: CSASRSVNYGYTF
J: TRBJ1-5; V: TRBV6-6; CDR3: CASSPGGQGIIVMGQPQHF
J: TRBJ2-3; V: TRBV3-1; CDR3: CASSHLSTAATDTQYF
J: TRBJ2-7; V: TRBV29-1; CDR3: CSVENTDGGDEQYF
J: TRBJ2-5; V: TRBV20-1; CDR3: CSVGGLVGETQYF
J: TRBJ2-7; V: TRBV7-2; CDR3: CASSLLQGEQYF
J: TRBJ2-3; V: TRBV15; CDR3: CATSRDPTDTQYF
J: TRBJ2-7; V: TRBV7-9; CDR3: CAISDLFYEQYF
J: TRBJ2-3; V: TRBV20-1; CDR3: CSARAGLGTDTQYF
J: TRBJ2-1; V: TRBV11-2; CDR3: CASRPPGLRRNEQFF
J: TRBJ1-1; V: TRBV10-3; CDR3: CAISEFGLPMGTEAFF
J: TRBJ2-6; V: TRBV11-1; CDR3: CASSLDFPPYGGANVLTF
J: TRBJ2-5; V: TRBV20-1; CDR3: CSARPSGRLETQYF
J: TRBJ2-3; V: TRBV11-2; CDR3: CASSLNRLTDTQYF
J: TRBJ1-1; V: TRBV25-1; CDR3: CASSDEIGKGRTEAFF
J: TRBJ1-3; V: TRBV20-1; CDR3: CSARDLPGNTIYF
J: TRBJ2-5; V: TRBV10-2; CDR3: CASRAGARGTQYF
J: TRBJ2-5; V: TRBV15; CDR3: CATSRHLHQAETQYF
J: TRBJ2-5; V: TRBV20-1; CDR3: CSAIGVAGAETQYF
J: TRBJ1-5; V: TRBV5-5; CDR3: CASSLFGTVNQPQHF
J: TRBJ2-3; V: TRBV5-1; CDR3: CASSTNLGTSGGGRTDTQYF
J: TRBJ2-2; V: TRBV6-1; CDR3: CASRRLGGAGDTGELFF
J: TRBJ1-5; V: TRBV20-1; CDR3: CSALSGGNQPQHF
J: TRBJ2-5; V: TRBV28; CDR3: CASSLPGMETQYF
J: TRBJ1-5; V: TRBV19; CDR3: CASRDRGPRNQPQHF
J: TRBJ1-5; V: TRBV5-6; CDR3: CASSLDGGDNQPQHF
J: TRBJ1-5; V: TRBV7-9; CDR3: CASSFGLNQPQHF
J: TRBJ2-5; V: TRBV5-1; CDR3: CASSQRPQETQYF
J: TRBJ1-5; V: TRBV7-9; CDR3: CASSLGAGGLGNQPQHF
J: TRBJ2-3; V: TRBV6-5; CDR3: CASSYLRPDTDTQYF
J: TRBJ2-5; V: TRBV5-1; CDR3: CASSLEGALETQYF
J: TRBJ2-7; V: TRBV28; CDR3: CASSSGGVYEQYF
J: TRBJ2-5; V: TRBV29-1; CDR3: CSVGGKETQYF